The 20 T cell receptor beta chains presented below share a single source sample, sequenced in a study of vaccination and CD4 T cells after COVID-19. Their cognate antigens are unknown. Sequenced with the Oncomine TCR Beta short-read assay was DNA taken from cultured CD4+ T cells. TCRdb called the PCR reads again in MiXCR, with one record for every CDR3 protein. The data hold 10,000 to 15,000 distinct CDR3 sequences, with around 70% observed a single time. The treatment: 10-day PBMC culture with coronavirus spike peptide pools or control peptides (ViraFEST assay). Material: CD4+ T cells from blood, cultured in vitro. Source of these receptors: a human donor who had recovered from COVID-19.

CDR3 coding DNA: TGTGCCAGCAGTTTAGTCACGAGCGCACAGGCATACGAGCAGTACTTC. Amino acids: CASSLVTSAQAYEQYF. J is TRBJ2-7 and V is TRBV28, with D tentatively TRBD1 (5 bases). The V and J ends lost 2 bases and 4 bases respectively, with 18 bases between them. Per the germline V gene, CDR1 is MDHEN and CDR2 is SYDVKM. The CDR3 is 16 amino acids.

This chain joins TRBV19 and TRBJ2-7, with D unresolved. Germline V gene data show CDR1 as LNHDA and CDR2 as SQIVND (reference sequence). The CDR3 totals 13 residues. With 5 bases removed from V and 1 base from J, the gap between germline ends came to 9 bases. This chain's CDR3 is CASSLYGSYEQYF. The DNA for the CDR3 is TGTGCCAGTAGTCTTTATGGGTCCTACGAGCAGTACTTC.

The chain uses TRBV7-2 and TRBJ2-2; 7 bases align to TRBD2. The CDR3 extends over 16 amino acids. The V segment lost 5 bases and the J segment 5 bases; nucleotides outside the gene matches: 11. Germline values: CDR1 SGHTA, CDR2 FQGNSA. As DNA, the CDR3 is TGTGCCAGCAGCCTCCGGGCCCCCGGGGGGACCGGGGAGCTGTTTTTT. It specifies CASSLRAPGGTGELFF.

V is TRBV6-5 and J is TRBJ1-3, with D hard to call. Trimming cost V 0 bases and J 4 bases, with 10 bases left between them. CDR1 and CDR2 from the germline V gene are MNHEY and SVGAGI. CDR3 length: 15 residues. This CDR3 is CASSYSFQNGNTIYF. CDR3 nucleotides: TGTGCCAGCAGTTACTCTTTTCAGAACGGAAACACCATATATTTT.

The chain recombines TRBV6-5 with TRBJ1-5; D remains unclear. The CDR3 consists of 16 residues. V lost 0 bases and J lost 6, with 15 bases in between. The germline gives CDR1 MNHEY, CDR2 SVGAGI. CDR3 sequence reads: CASSYSRAGLAQPQHF. The CDR3, as DNA: TGTGCCAGCAGTTACTCGAGGGCCGGATTGGCTCAGCCCCAGCATTTT.

The chain joins TRBV11-2 to TRBJ2-5; D uncertain. This CDR3 has 14 amino acids. V lost 1 base and J lost 5, with 11 bases in between. CDR1 and CDR2 (germline): SGHAT, FQNNGV. For the CDR3, the DNA is TGTGCCAGCAGCTTAGGTGGTAGTCGTGAGACCCAGTACTTC. This translates into CASSLGGSRETQYF.

This chain links TRBV7-2 with TRBJ2-5, with D possibly matching TRBD1 (5 bases). The CDR3 extends over 14 amino acids. Trimming took 0 bases from V and 3 from J, leaving 8 bases between them. The germline CDR1 and CDR2 sequences are SGHTA and FQGNSA. The CDR3 coding sequence is TGTGCCAGCAGCTTAGCGCAGGGTAAAGAGACCCAGTACTTC. Translating gives CASSLAQGKETQYF.

V usage is TRBV10-1 and J usage is TRBJ2-1; 7 nucleotides line up with TRBD2. CDR1 is WNHNN and CDR2 is SYGVQD in the germline V gene (reference sequence). This CDR3 spans 16 amino acids. The V gene end was trimmed by 1 base and the J gene end by 0 bases; junction bases not matched to a gene: 3. The CDR3 nucleotides are TGCGCCAGCAGTGAGTGGGGGGAGGGCTCCTACAATGAGCAGTTCTTC. This translates into CASSEWGEGSYNEQFF.

V and J are TRBV6-2 or TRBV6-3 and TRBJ2-5, with D perhaps matching TRBD2 (5 bases). The germline gives CDR1 MNHEY, CDR2 SVGEGT. The germline V and J ends were trimmed by 5 bases and 3 bases, with 16 bases remaining between them. The CDR3 loop spans 15 amino acids. DNA for the CDR3: TGTGCCAGCAGTCCCCATATGGTGGAGGAAGAGACCCAGTACTTC. Translated: CASSPHMVEEETQYF.

V usage is TRBV6-5 and J usage is TRBJ2-3; 10 bases are shared with TRBD2. The V gene's germline CDR1 is MNHEY and CDR2 SVGAGI. V lost 2 bases to trimming and J lost 6 bases; unmatched junction nucleotides: 8. The CDR3 has 16 residues. DNA of the CDR3: TGTGCCAGCAGTTACCCAGCGGGAGGGCCGGAGGATACGCAGTATTTT. Its protein product is CASSYPAGGPEDTQYF.

The V call is TRBV7-2, the J call TRBJ1-5; the D is unclear. The CDR3 consists of 12 residues. V shed 4 bases and J shed 5 bases, with 6 bases lying between them. The germline CDR1 and CDR2 sequences are SGHTA and FQGNSA. CDR3 nucleotides: TGTGCCAGCAGCTCTCGGGATCAGCCCCAGCATTTT. Residues: CASSSRDQPQHF.

The chain uses TRBV6-2 or TRBV6-3 and TRBJ2-2; a weak D match, TRBD2 (6 bases). CDR1 and CDR2 (germline): MNHEY, SVGEGT. V gave up 7 bases and J gave up 5 bases, with 14 bases separating them. The CDR3 totals 14 residues. In DNA, the CDR3 is TGTGCCAGCAATCCGGCGGGAAGAACCGGGGAGCTGTTTTTT. It specifies CASNPAGRTGELFF.

The rearrangement joins TRBV28 to TRBJ1-6; the match to TRBD1 covers 9 bases. This CDR3 has 15 amino acids. CDR1 MDHEN and CDR2 SYDVKM come from the germline V gene. With V trimmed by 5 bases and J by 9 bases, 8 bases remained unmatched. CDR3 DNA sequence: TGTGCCAGCAGTCCCAACAGGGGGCACGGTTCACCCCTCCACTTT. It codes for CASSPNRGHGSPLHF.

Here the CDR3 reads CATSGGVLAPRETQYF. Here the CDR3 DNA reads TGTGCCACCAGCGGGGGGGTTCTAGCGCCACGGGAGACCCAGTACTTC. The genes are TRBV15 and TRBJ2-5, with 7 bases aligning to TRBD2. With V trimmed by 5 bases and J by 5 bases, 14 bases remained unmatched. CDR1 is LNHNV, CDR2 YYDKDF, per germline (reference sequence). This CDR3 comprises 16 residues.

The J gene is TRBJ1-6, the V gene TRBV7-2; TRBD1 might be the D (6 bases). V lost 0 bases, J lost 5 bases, and 11 bases lay in between. Germline lookup yields CDR1 SGHTA and CDR2 FQGNSA. The CDR3 covers 16 residues. In DNA form, the CDR3 reads TGTGCCAGCAGCTTAGCGGGGGGGCGGAATAATTCACCCCTCCACTTT. Protein: CASSLAGGRNNSPLHF.

This clonotype was seen a single time. The chain uses TRBV28 and TRBJ2-1, with 15 bases aligning to TRBD2. The CDR3 is 19 residues long. Per germline, CDR1 MDHEN and CDR2 SYDVKM. With 5 bases clipped from V and 5 bases from J, the junction kept 13 bases outside the gene matches. The CDR3 DNA is TGTGCCAGCAGTACGCCCTGGACTAGCGGGAGGGCCCATGACAATGAGCAGTTCTTC. This sequence encodes CASSTPWTSGRAHDNEQFF.

Only one count was recorded for this clonotype. The CDR3 spells CSASPGRGRNSPLHF. In DNA form, the CDR3 reads TGCAGTGCTTCCCCCGGCAGGGGGCGTAATTCACCCCTCCACTTT. The chain combines TRBV20-1 with TRBJ1-6; 8 bases align to TRBD1. V gave up 5 bases and J gave up 6 bases; unmatched junction bases: 9. Germline CDR1 is DFQATT and CDR2 is SNEGSKA (reference sequence). The CDR3 has 15 amino acids.

Only one count was recorded for this clonotype. The chain recombines TRBV6-1 with TRBJ1-5; D is unclear. This CDR3 contains 13 residues. Germline assignment: CDR1 MNHNS and CDR2 SASEGT. Trimming shortened V by 5 bases and J by 1 base, and 6 bases separated the two germline ends. The CDR3 sequence: CASSHRSNQPQHF. The CDR3 region has the DNA TGTGCCAGCAGTCACAGAAGCAATCAGCCCCAGCATTTT.

In its sample, this clonotype was seen once. J is TRBJ2-5 and V is TRBV5-1; D gene unclear. Germline V CDR1 and CDR2: SGHRS, YFSETQ. The V and J ends lost 2 bases and 5 bases respectively, with 13 bases between them. The CDR3 extends over 14 amino acids. In DNA, the CDR3 is TGCGCCAGCAGCTTTGGGGTAGCCGGGGAGACCCAGTACTTC. Encoded protein: CASSFGVAGETQYF.

V usage is TRBV7-2 and J usage is TRBJ2-7; tentative D call: TRBD2 (5 bases). The CDR3 spans 15 residues. V shed 1 base and J shed 1 base, with 11 bases lying between them. Germline loops: CDR1 SGHTA, CDR2 FQGNSA. CDR3 amino acids: CASSLGLAESYEQYF. In nucleotides, the CDR3 is TGTGCCAGCAGCTTAGGCCTAGCAGAATCCTACGAGCAGTACTTC.